The clone carrying this TCR beta chain was observed many times. Individual cDNA molecules were tagged with unique molecular identifiers. TCRdb redid the calling of the 5' RACE reads with MiXCR, one entry per CDR3 protein. Among fewer than 60,000 distinct CDR3 sequences listed, approximately 9% were seen once. This specimen comes from a study of early T cells in non-severe SARS-CoV-2 infection. The CDR3 is 14 amino acids. With 6 bases clipped from V and 4 bases from J, the junction kept 2 bases outside the gene matches. The receptor's source is an adult who was a healthcare worker with PCR-confirmed SARS-CoV-2 infection or an uninfected control (not recorded which). Material: whole blood, obtained at baseline. The chain uses TRBV12-3 or TRBV12-4 and TRBJ2-1; 11 bases agree with TRBD2. The CDR3 loop is CASRLAGGYNEQFF. DNA for the CDR3: TGTGCCAGCAGGCTAGCGGGGGGATACAATGAGCAGTTCTTC.